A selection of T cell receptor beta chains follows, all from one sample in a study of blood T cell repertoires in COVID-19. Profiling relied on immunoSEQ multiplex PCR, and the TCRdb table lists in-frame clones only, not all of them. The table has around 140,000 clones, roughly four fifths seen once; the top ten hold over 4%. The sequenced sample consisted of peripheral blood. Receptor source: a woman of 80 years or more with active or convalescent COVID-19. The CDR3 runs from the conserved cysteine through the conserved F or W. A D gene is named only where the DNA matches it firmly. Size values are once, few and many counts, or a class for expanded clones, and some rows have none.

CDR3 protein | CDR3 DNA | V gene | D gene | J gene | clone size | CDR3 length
CASSLDSAGGYTF | TGTGCCAGCAGCTTGGATTCGGCGGGTGGCTACACCTTC | TRBV5-6 | - | TRBJ1-2 | - | 13
CASSLGRGSSTDTQYF | TGTGCCAGCAGCTTGGGGCGGGGCTCTAGCACAGATACGCAGTATTTT | TRBV5-4 | - | TRBJ2-3 | - | 16
CASSSTGSSSAFF | TGTGCCAGCAGTTCGACAGGAAGTTCTTCAGCTTTCTTT | TRBV27 | - | TRBJ1-1 | - | 13
CASRSTGATEAFF | TGTGCCAGCAGGTCAACAGGGGCCACTGAAGCTTTCTTT | TRBV28 | TRBD1 | TRBJ1-1 | once | 13
CASSKDRGLKSTGELFF | TGTGCCAGCAGTAAAGACAGGGGGCTTAAGAGTACCGGGGAGCTGTTTTTT | TRBV2 | TRBD1 | TRBJ2-2 | - | 17
CSAGTTGREQYF | TGCAGCGCCGGGACAACCGGCAGGGAGCAGTACTTC | TRBV29-1 | - | TRBJ2-7 | medium-sized | 12
CASSYTGVTEAFF | TGTGCCAGCAGTTATACAGGGGTCACTGAAGCTTTCTTT | TRBV2 | TRBD1 | TRBJ1-1 | - | 13
CASSQDRGAGNTIYF | TGCGCCAGCAGCCAAGACAGGGGTGCGGGAAACACCATATATTTT | TRBV4-1 | - | TRBJ1-3 | - | 15
CASSSNNYNEQFF | TGTGCCAGCAGCTCAAACAACTACAATGAGCAGTTCTTC | TRBV5-4 | - | TRBJ2-1 | - | 13
CASTSGQGQTGANVLTF | TGCGCCAGCACCTCGGGACAGGGACAGACTGGGGCCAACGTCCTGACTTTC | TRBV5-1 | TRBD1 | TRBJ2-6 | - | 17
CASSWEGGNQPQHF | TGTGCCAGCAGCTGGGAGGGTGGCAATCAGCCCCAGCATTTT | TRBV7-9 | - | TRBJ1-5 | - | 14
CASSATAAPNEKLFF | TGTGCCAGCAGTGCAACCGCGGCCCCTAATGAAAAACTGTTTTTT | TRBV2 | - | TRBJ1-4 | - | 15
CASSPGTGETEAFF | TGCGCCAGCAGCCCCGGGACAGGGGAAACTGAAGCTTTCTTT | TRBV5-1 | TRBD1 | TRBJ1-1 | few | 14
CASSSSDRAITDTQYF | TGTGCCAGCAGCTCATCGGACAGGGCGATCACAGATACGCAGTATTTT | TRBV11-1 | TRBD1 | TRBJ2-3 | - | 16
CASRPGGGNEKLFF | TGTGCCAGCAGACCGGGAGGGGGTAATGAAAAACTGTTTTTT | TRBV27 | - | TRBJ1-4 | once | 14
CASSYFPQGLNPDEKLFF | TGTGCCAGCAGTTACTTTCCCCAGGGTCTGAACCCAGACGAAAAACTGTTTTTT | TRBV6-2/TRBV6-3 | - | TRBJ1-4 | once | 18
CASSLAIGTGNEKLFF | TGCGCCAGCAGCTTGGCGATCGGGACAGGGAATGAAAAACTGTTTTTT | TRBV5-1 | TRBD1 | TRBJ1-4 | - | 16
CASSRAPYNEQFF | TGTGCCAGTAGTAGAGCCCCTTACAATGAGCAGTTCTTC | TRBV19 | - | TRBJ2-1 | - | 13
CASSLIEGPGRAETQYF | TGTGCCAGCAGCTTAATAGAGGGCCCGGGCCGTGCGGAGACCCAGTACTTC | TRBV7-6 | - | TRBJ2-5 | - | 17
CASSYIWGGDYEQYF | TGTGCCAGCAGTTATATTTGGGGGGGGGATTACGAGCAGTACTTC | TRBV6-5 | TRBD2 | TRBJ2-7 | - | 15
CSYSDSYNEQFF | TGCAGCTATTCAGACAGTTACAATGAGCAGTTCTTC | TRBV29-1 | - | TRBJ2-1 | - | 12
CAISVSVLDDSPLHF | TGTGCCATCAGTGTCTCCGTACTAGATGATTCACCCCTCCACTTT | TRBV10-3 | - | TRBJ1-6 | - | 15
CASSSGPYNEQFF | TGTGCCAGCAGTTCTGGGCCCTACAATGAGCAGTTCTTC | TRBV27 | - | TRBJ2-1 | - | 13
CASSPDRQGANRQPQHF | TGTGCCAGCTCACCAGACCGACAGGGGGCGAATAGGCAGCCCCAGCATTTT | TRBV18 | TRBD1 | TRBJ1-5 | - | 17
CASSTSLAGGYTNEQFF | TGCGCCAGCAGCACCTCTCTAGCGGGGGGGTATACGAACGAGCAGTTCTTC | TRBV5-1 | TRBD2 | TRBJ2-1 | once | 17
CASRPGGEETQYF | TGTGCCAGCAGGCCCGGGGGGGAAGAGACCCAGTACTTC | TRBV28 | TRBD2 | TRBJ2-5 | - | 13
CASSPPTGGRRTDTQYF | TGTGCCAGCTCACCACCCACAGGGGGCAGACGCACAGATACGCAGTATTTT | TRBV18 | TRBD1 | TRBJ2-3 | many | 17
CASSLFRGSQETQYF | TGTGCCAGCAGCCTATTCAGGGGGAGTCAAGAGACCCAGTACTTC | TRBV13 | TRBD1 | TRBJ2-5 | - | 15
CATSDSGFYTGELFF | TGTGCCACCAGTGACAGCGGGTTTTACACCGGGGAGCTGTTTTTT | TRBV24-1 | - | TRBJ2-2 | - | 15
CASSQARGHPQYF | TGTGCCAGCAGCCAAGCCCGGGGACATCCGCAGTATTTT | TRBV3-1/TRBV3-2 | - | TRBJ2-3 | - | 13
CASSPRTDRYEQFF | TGCGCCAGCAGCCCTCGGACGGACAGGTATGAGCAGTTCTTC | TRBV5-1 | TRBD1 | TRBJ2-1 | - | 14
CASSPLTRTSGATQETQYF | TGTGCCAGCTCACCCCTGACAAGGACTAGCGGGGCCACTCAGGAGACCCAGTACTTC | TRBV18 | TRBD2 | TRBJ2-5 | - | 19
CATSEPPGYTQYF | TGTGCCACCAGTGAGCCACCGGGATATACGCAGTATTTT | TRBV24-1 | - | TRBJ2-3 | - | 13
CASSLRLSVQETQYF | TGTGCCAGCAGCTTACGACTGTCAGTCCAAGAGACCCAGTACTTC | TRBV5-5 | - | TRBJ2-5 | - | 15
CASSSQGEVRSNYGYTF | TGTGCCAGCAGTTCGCAGGGGGAAGTACGTTCTAACTATGGCTACACCTTC | TRBV28 | TRBD1 | TRBJ1-2 | - | 17
CASSYSRGVGTGELFF | TGTGCCAGCAGTTACTCGCGCGGGGTGGGCACCGGGGAGCTGTTTTTT | TRBV6-5 | - | TRBJ2-2 | - | 16
CASSLQGANTIYF | TGTGCCAGCAGCTTGCAGGGGGCAAACACCATATATTTT | TRBV7-2 | TRBD1 | TRBJ1-3 | - | 13
CASSLGRFQETQYF | TGTGCCAGCAGCTTAGGGAGGTTCCAAGAGACCCAGTACTTC | TRBV11-2 | - | TRBJ2-5 | - | 14
CASSLDSALETQYF | TGTGCCAGCAGCTTGGACAGTGCCCTTGAGACCCAGTACTTC | TRBV5-8 | - | TRBJ2-5 | few | 14
CASSYLSRYEQYF | TGTGCCAGCAGTTACTTATCGCGGTACGAGCAGTACTTC | TRBV6-6 | - | TRBJ2-7 | - | 13
CASSLGDRRTEAFF | TGTGCCAGCAGCTTGGGGGACAGGAGAACTGAAGCTTTCTTT | TRBV5-4 | TRBD1 | TRBJ1-1 | few | 14
CASRDYPGQGYNEQFF | TGTGCCAGCAGAGATTACCCGGGACAAGGATACAATGAGCAGTTCTTC | TRBV5-8 | - | TRBJ2-1 | - | 16
CASSHGTGHRYGYTF | TGCGCCAGCAGTCACGGGACAGGGCACCGCTATGGCTACACCTTC | TRBV23-1 | TRBD1 | TRBJ1-2 | - | 15
CASSQDPGGQDTQYF | TGTGCCAGCAGCCAAGATCCGGGGGGGCAGGATACGCAGTATTTT | TRBV4-2 | TRBD2 | TRBJ2-3 | - | 15
CSATGSSGNTIYF | TGCAGCGCGACCGGGAGCTCTGGAAACACCATATATTTT | TRBV29-1 | - | TRBJ1-3 | - | 13
CASSPGDRLYTF | TGTGCCAGCTCACCAGGGGACAGACTCTACACCTTC | TRBV18 | TRBD1 | TRBJ1-2 | - | 12
CASSPTDRIGGYTF | TGTGCCAGCAGCCCTACGGACAGGATTGGTGGCTACACCTTC | TRBV14 | TRBD1 | TRBJ1-2 | once | 14
CASSAVVADTQYF | TGTGCCAGCAGTGCGGTTGTAGCAGATACGCAGTATTTT | TRBV12-3/TRBV12-4 | - | TRBJ2-3 | - | 13
CASSQDSVLRRPLRGETQYF | TGTGCCAGCAGCCAAGATTCGGTTTTACGCAGGCCTCTCCGGGGGGAGACCCAGTACTTC | TRBV4-2 | - | TRBJ2-5 | once | 20
CASSLFSGGTQDTQYF | TGTGCCAGCAGTTTATTTTCGGGGGGGACACAGGATACGCAGTATTTT | TRBV27 | TRBD2 | TRBJ2-3 | - | 16